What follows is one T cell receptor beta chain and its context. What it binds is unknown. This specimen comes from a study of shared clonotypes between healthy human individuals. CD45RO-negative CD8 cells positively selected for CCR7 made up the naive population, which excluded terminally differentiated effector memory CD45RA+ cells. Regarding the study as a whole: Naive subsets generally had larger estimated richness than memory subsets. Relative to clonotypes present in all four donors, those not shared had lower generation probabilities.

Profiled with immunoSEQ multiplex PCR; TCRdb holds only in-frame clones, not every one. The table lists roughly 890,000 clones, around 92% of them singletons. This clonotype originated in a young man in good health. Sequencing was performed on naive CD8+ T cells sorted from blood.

CDR3 sequence reads: CASSWGSSGEKLFF. CDR3 DNA: TGTGCCAGCAGTTGGGGGTCAAGTGGAGAAAAACTGTTTTTT. The chain has TRBV27 and TRBJ1-4; possible D gene TRBD1, 5 bases. The CDR3 runs 14 residues. The germline CDR1 and CDR2 sequences are MNHEY and SMNVEV (reference sequence). With 4 bases removed from V and 8 bases from J, the gap between germline ends came to 14 bases.